The 15 T cell receptor beta chains listed next were all sequenced from one sample in a study of T cells after yellow fever vaccination. TCRdb re-called the 5' RACE reads through MiXCR, storing one row per CDR3 protein. This sample has 150,000 to 200,000 distinct CDR3 sequences, with approximately 6.7% found just once. The material sequenced was CD4+ T cells sorted from PBMCs, taken 4 to 6 days after the first yellow fever vaccination. The receptors were gathered from a man younger than 30 who received the YFV17D yellow fever vaccine.

This clonotype was detected a few times. The CDR3 DNA sequence: TGTGCCAGCAGTGAAAATGCGCGGGGAGGCACAGATACGCAGTATTTT. Protein: CASSENARGGTDTQYF. This chain connects TRBV2 to TRBJ2-3, with D tentatively TRBD2 (6 bases). CDR3 length: 16 amino acids. Germline CDR1 and CDR2: SNHLY and FYNNEI. V was pared by 2 bases and J by 1 base, with 13 bases between.

This clonotype was recorded a few times. V is TRBV7-9 and J is TRBJ2-5; weak D call: TRBD2 (5 bases). V lost 5 bases and J 4 bases, leaving 20 bases between the germline ends. Germline V CDR1 and CDR2: SEHNR, FQNEAQ (reference sequence). This CDR3 contains 16 residues. The CDR3 bases are TGTGCCAGCAGCAAACGCCGGGAACTAACGGGAGAGACCCAGTACTTC. It translates to CASSKRRELTGETQYF.

This clonotype was counted ten times or more. CDR3 DNA sequence: TGCAGTGCGCCGGGCCGGGATCTGGGTACAGATACGCAGTATTTT. As protein: CSAPGRDLGTDTQYF. The rearrangement uses TRBV20-1 and TRBJ2-3, with D possibly matching TRBD2 (5 bases). The germline V gene has CDR1 DFQATT and CDR2 SNEGSKA (reference sequence). CDR3 length: 15 amino acids. Trimming cost V 6 bases and J 3 bases, with 19 bases left between them.

This clonotype was detected only a few times. The chain couples TRBV18 to TRBJ2-5, with TRBD2 matching 12 bases. With V trimmed by 4 bases and J by 5 bases, 11 bases remained unmatched. This CDR3 contains 17 residues. The V gene's germline CDR1 is KGHSH and CDR2 LQKENI. The CDR3 spells CASSLTSGGPTRETQYF. In DNA, the CDR3 is TGTGCCAGCTCACTGACTAGCGGGGGACCTACCAGGGAGACCCAGTACTTC.

The J gene is TRBJ2-5, the V gene TRBV6-5, with D perhaps matching TRBD1 (5 bases). This CDR3 comprises 14 residues. V was shortened by 2 bases and J by 2 bases, with 9 bases between the two germline ends. Per germline, CDR1 MNHEY and CDR2 SVGAGI. DNA for the CDR3: TGTGCCAGCAGTTACGCCGACAGTCAAGAGACCCAGTACTTC. It specifies CASSYADSQETQYF.

This clonotype turned up a few times. The chain recombines TRBV6-1 with TRBJ1-5; D possibly corresponds to TRBD1 (5 bases). Germline values: CDR1 MNHNS, CDR2 SASEGT. CDR3 length: 13 amino acids. Trimming took off 5 bases at V and 4 bases at J, with 9 bases between the two ends. The CDR3 coding sequence is TGTGCCAGCAGTCGACAGCTAAATCAGCCCCAGCATTTT. This gives the protein CASSRQLNQPQHF.

The table lists this clonotype with many counts. The chain uses TRBV5-1 and TRBJ2-7, with TRBD1 identical over 8 bases. Germline V gene sequence: CDR1 SGHRS, CDR2 YFSETQ. The CDR3 covers 12 residues. V lost 4 bases to trimming and J lost 6 bases; unmatched junction nucleotides: 3. The CDR3 DNA reads as TGCGCCAGCAGCAAAGACAGGGGCGAGCAGTACTTC. Its protein is CASSKDRGEQYF.

The chain combines TRBV7-2 with TRBJ2-2; 9 positions agree with TRBD1. The CDR3 contains 16 residues. In germline, CDR1 is SGHTA, CDR2 FQGNSA. Trimming cost V 5 bases and J 5 bases; bases outside gene matches: 9. This CDR3 reads CASSRSGTGRTGELFF. The CDR3 coding sequence is TGTGCCAGCAGCCGGTCCGGGACAGGGCGTACCGGGGAGCTGTTTTTT.

The genes are TRBV20-1 and TRBJ1-4, with 10 bases lining up with TRBD1. The germline CDR1 and CDR2 sequences are DFQATT and SNEGSKA (reference sequence). The length of the CDR3 is 13 residues. Losses at the gene ends were 6 bases for V and 10 bases for J; bases not matched to a gene: 8. In nucleotides, the CDR3 is TGCAGTGCGGAGGGACAGGGGTATGGAAAACTGTTTTTT. As protein: CSAEGQGYGKLFF.

This clonotype was picked up many times. The CDR3 DNA is TGCGCCAGCAGAAACAGACAGGGATTGGGAGATACGCAGTATTTT. It codes for CASRNRQGLGDTQYF. The V gene is TRBV5-1, the J gene TRBJ2-3; 7 bases line up with TRBD1. The germline gives CDR1 SGHRS, CDR2 YFSETQ. Trimming removed 5 bases from V and 5 bases from J; junction bases left unmatched: 11. CDR3 length: 15 residues.

Many counts were recorded for this clonotype. The chain couples TRBV6-2 or TRBV6-3 to TRBJ1-1; weak D call: TRBD1 (5 bases). This CDR3 is built from 15 residues. Germline lookup yields CDR1 MNHEY and CDR2 SVGEGT. V was pared by 2 bases and J by 1 base, with 11 bases between. This CDR3 reads CASSYGGASNTEAFF. CDR3 bases: TGTGCCAGCAGTTACGGAGGGGCTTCGAACACTGAAGCTTTCTTT.

In its sample, this clonotype was seen many times. The chain joins TRBV5-6 to TRBJ2-2, with TRBD2 as a possible D gene (5 bases). CDR3 length: 16 residues. V lost 2 bases, J lost 6 bases, and 17 bases lay in between. Germline V gives CDR1 SGHDT, CDR2 YYEEEE. CDR3 residues: CASSLAARTNAGELFF. The CDR3 DNA follows: TGTGCCAGCAGCTTAGCGGCCAGAACTAACGCCGGGGAGCTGTTTTTT.

The chain links TRBV6-1 to TRBJ2-7, with D unresolved. The CDR3 is made up of 14 amino acids. V was shortened by 5 bases and J by 3 bases, with 14 bases between the two germline ends. Germline CDR1 is MNHNS and CDR2 is SASEGT. The CDR3 here is CASSPAASFYEQYF. As DNA, the CDR3 is TGTGCCAGCAGTCCCGCGGCCAGTTTCTACGAGCAGTACTTC.

This rearrangement joins TRBV6-7 to TRBJ1-6; tentative D call: TRBD1 (5 bases). TRBV6-7 is noted as an ORF with a role that remains uncertain. The CDR3 has 18 residues. The germline V and J ends were trimmed by 1 base and 7 bases, with 20 bases remaining between them. The CDR3: CASSYYSGRLGPNSPLHF. CDR3 sequence (DNA): TGTGCCAGCAGTTACTACTCGGGGCGCCTTGGCCCCAATTCACCCCTCCACTTT.

This clonotype was seen a handful of times. This CDR3 is CASSRLAGGLYEQFF. CDR3 coding DNA: TGTGCCAGCAGCCGACTAGCGGGGGGGCTATATGAGCAGTTCTTC. This chain connects TRBV7-9 to TRBJ2-1, with 14 bases aligning to TRBD2. J lost 8 bases, V lost 5 bases, and 5 bases had no gene match. This CDR3 comprises 15 residues. Germline V gives CDR1 SEHNR, CDR2 FQNEAQ (reference sequence).